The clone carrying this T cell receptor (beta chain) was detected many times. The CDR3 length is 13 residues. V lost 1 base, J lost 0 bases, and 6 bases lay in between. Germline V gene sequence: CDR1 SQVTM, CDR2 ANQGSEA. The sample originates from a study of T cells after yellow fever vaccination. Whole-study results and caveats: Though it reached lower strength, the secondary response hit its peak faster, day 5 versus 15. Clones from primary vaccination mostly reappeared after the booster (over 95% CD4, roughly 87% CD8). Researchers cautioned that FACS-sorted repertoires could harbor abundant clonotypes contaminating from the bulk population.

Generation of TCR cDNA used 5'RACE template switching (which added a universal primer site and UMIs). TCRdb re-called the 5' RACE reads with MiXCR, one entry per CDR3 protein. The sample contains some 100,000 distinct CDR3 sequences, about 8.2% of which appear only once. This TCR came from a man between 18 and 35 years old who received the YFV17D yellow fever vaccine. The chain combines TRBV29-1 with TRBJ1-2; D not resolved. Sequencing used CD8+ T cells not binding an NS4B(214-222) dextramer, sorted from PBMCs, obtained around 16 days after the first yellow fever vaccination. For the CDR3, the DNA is TGCAGCGTTGAAGGCACAGCTAACTATGGCTACACCTTC. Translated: CSVEGTANYGYTF. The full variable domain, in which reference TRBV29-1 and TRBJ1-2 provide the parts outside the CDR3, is SAVISQKPSRDICQRGTSLTIQCQVDSQVTMMFWYRQQPGQSLTLIATANQGSEATYESGFVIDKFPISRPNLTFSTLTVSNMSPEDSSIYLCSVEGTANYGYTFGSGTRLTVV.